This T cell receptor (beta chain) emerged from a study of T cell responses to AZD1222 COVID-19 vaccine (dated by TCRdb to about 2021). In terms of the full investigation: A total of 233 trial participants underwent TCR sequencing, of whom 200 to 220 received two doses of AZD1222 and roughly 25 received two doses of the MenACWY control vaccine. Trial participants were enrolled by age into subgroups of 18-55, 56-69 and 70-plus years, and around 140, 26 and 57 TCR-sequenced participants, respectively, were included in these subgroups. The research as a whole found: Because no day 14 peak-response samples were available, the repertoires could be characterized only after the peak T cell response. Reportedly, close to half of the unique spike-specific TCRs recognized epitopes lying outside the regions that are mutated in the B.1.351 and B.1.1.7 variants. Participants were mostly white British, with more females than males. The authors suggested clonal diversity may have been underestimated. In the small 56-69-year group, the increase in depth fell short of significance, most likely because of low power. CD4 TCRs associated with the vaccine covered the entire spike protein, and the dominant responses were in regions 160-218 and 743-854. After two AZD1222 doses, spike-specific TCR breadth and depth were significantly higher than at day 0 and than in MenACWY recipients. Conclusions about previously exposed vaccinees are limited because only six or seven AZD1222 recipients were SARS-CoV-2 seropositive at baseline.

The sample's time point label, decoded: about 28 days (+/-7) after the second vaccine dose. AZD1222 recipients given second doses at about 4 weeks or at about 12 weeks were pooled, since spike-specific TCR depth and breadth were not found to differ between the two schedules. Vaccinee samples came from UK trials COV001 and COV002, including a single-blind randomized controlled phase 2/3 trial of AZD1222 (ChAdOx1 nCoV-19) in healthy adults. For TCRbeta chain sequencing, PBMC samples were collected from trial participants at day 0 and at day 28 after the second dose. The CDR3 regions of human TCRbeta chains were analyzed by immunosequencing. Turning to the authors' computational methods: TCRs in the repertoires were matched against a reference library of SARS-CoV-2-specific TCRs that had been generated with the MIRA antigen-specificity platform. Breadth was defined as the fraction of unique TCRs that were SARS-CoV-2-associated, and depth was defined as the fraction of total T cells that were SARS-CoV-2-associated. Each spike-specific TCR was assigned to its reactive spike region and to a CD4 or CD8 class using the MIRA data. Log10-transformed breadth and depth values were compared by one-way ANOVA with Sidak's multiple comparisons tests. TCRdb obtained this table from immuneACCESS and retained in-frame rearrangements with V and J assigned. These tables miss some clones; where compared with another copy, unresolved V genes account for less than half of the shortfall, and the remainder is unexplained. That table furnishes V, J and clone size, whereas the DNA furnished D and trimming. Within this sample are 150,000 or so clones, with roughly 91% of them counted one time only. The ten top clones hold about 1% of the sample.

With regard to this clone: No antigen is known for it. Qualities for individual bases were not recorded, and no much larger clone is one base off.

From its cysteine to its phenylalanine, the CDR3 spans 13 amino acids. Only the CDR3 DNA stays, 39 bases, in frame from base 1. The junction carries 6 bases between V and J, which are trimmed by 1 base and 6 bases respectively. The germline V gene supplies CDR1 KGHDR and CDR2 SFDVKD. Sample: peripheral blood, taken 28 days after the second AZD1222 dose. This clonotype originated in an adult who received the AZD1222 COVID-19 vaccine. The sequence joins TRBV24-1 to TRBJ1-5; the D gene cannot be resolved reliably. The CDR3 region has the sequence CATSDLSGQPQHF. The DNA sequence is TGTGCCACCAGTGATTTAAGCGGTCAGCCCCAGCATTTT.